Listed below are T cell receptor beta chains from one sample, sequenced in a study of blood T cell repertoires in COVID-19. The repertoire was sequenced with immunoSEQ multiplex PCR; TCRdb's copy has only in-frame clones and lacks some. The sample gives 400,000 to 550,000 clones, approximately 90% of which show up once; roughly 4% is in the top ten. Material for sequencing was peripheral blood. The receptors here all came from a woman in her 30s with acute or convalescent COVID-19. Each CDR3 is given with its conserved first and last residue.

V	J	length	CDR3
TRBV15	TRBJ2-3	16	CATSRGRGVTPDTQYF
TRBV11-2	TRBJ1-5	13	CASSLRPNQPQHF
TRBV28	TRBJ2-4	16	CASSLEGQVAKNIQYF
TRBV27	TRBJ2-1	16	CASSLSDGSSYNEQFF
TRBV24-1	TRBJ2-2	14	CATSDYRAPGELFF
TRBV20-1	TRBJ2-1	15	CSASAAGGSVGEQFF
TRBV7-2	TRBJ2-7	13	CASSLDKSYEQYF
TRBV5-1	TRBJ1-3	14	CASSLQGAGNTIYF
TRBV7-8	TRBJ2-7	17	CASSRGRDRGFGYEQYF
TRBV5-1	TRBJ2-2	23	CASSLVTQGRTTAVKKNTWELFF
TRBV7-9	TRBJ2-1	13	CASSRRDSDEQFF
TRBV15	TRBJ1-6	15	CATSRRGTGNSPLHF
TRBV5-1	TRBJ2-1	15	CASSGLAGGPNEQFF
TRBV2	TRBJ1-1	12	CASKRHNTEAFF
TRBV11-2	TRBJ2-7	15	CASSQDGTLGNEQYF
TRBV30	TRBJ1-2	15	CAWSAETGTAYGYTF
TRBV2	TRBJ2-3	14	CATIGLAGVATQYF
TRBV5-5	TRBJ1-5	16	CASSKSGSSSNQPQHF
TRBV6-5	TRBJ2-7	15	CASSLSRGFTYEQYF
TRBV2	TRBJ2-1	11	CASSTGNEQFF
TRBV24-1	TRBJ2-3	15	CATSDPRELTDTQYF
TRBV21-1	TRBJ1-1	13	CASSNGGNTEAFF
TRBV7-9	TRBJ2-3	13	CASQWASTDTQYF
TRBV24-1	TRBJ2-5	13	CATSEDFQETQYF
TRBV11-3	TRBJ2-3	14	CASSLAAGQDTQYF
TRBV19	TRBJ1-3	15	CACSISGGSGNTIYF
TRBV28	TRBJ2-4	15	CASSLWGRGLNIQYF
TRBV11-2	TRBJ2-5	15	CASSLEAGYQETQYF
TRBV28	TRBJ1-6	14	CASRENRGNSPLHF
TRBV3-1/TRBV3-2	TRBJ2-7	17	CASSQASGGNSAYEQYF
TRBV4-1	TRBJ1-1	13	CASSLLPTAEAFF
TRBV5-1	TRBJ2-7	12	CASGTESYEQYF
TRBV30	TRBJ1-6	17	CAWSITSGGSYNSPLHF
TRBV7-2	TRBJ1-5	15	CASSTQGAPPQPQHF
TRBV4-1	TRBJ2-7	15	CASSQDSAAPWEQYF
TRBV28	TRBJ1-2	15	CASSSTYDIRYGYTF
TRBV19	TRBJ2-1	16	CASGSARTGRFNEQFF
TRBV5-1	TRBJ1-5	14	CASSLGGVNQPQHF
TRBV2	TRBJ1-2	15	CASRSNYPPTGGYTF
TRBV10-2	TRBJ2-5	14	CASSHRAGPETQYF